Presented here are 10 T cell receptor beta chains from one specimen sequenced in a study of CD8+ T cells in alopecia areata (dated by TCRdb to 2016 to 2019). The library was built by means of the immunoSEQ multiplex PCR assay. To provide template for TCR sequencing, every sample had RNA extracted and reverse transcribed into cDNA. TCRdb took this table from immuneACCESS and kept in-frame rearrangements with V and J called. Such tables lack part of the clones; where checked against another copy, unresolved V genes explain under half of the gap, and the rest is unexplained. The sample table records some 150,000 clones; about 60% of these occur just once. Clones ranked in the top ten supply about 6.8% of the sample. In light of the paper, this sample's time point label describes: baseline before oral tofacitinib. The sequences come from CD4+ T cells sorted from blood, collected at week 0. The receptors were gathered from a human donor with alopecia areata.

This clone was detected only a few times. This chain connects TRBV18 to TRBJ1-5, with 10 nucleotides matching TRBD1. The germline gives CDR1 KGHSH, CDR2 LQKENI. Trimming took 3 bases from V and 2 from J; bases not matched to a gene: 7. This CDR3 has 17 residues. CDR3 DNA: TGTGCCAGCTCACCCGGATCCGGGACAGGGGGCAATCAGCCCCAGCATTTT. The encoded protein is CASSPGSGTGGNQPQHF.

The chain carries TRBV7-2 and TRBJ2-3; D is unclear. The V gene lost 1 base and the J gene lost 1 base, with 3 bases spanning the gap. The CDR3 is 13 amino acids. Germline CDR1 is SGHTA and CDR2 is FQGNSA. The chain's CDR3 is CASSLERTDTQYF. In DNA, the CDR3 is TGTGCCAGCAGCTTAGAGCGCACAGATACGCAGTATTTT.

This clone was seen a handful of times. The chain joins TRBV30 to TRBJ1-1; D is possibly TRBD1 (6 bases). CDR1 is GTSNPN and CDR2 is SVGIG in the germline V gene (reference sequence). The V gene lost 2 bases and the J gene lost 7 bases, with 11 bases spanning the gap. The CDR3 has 12 residues. CDR3 protein: CAWSSTGYEAFF. CDR3 coding DNA: TGTGCCTGGAGTTCAACAGGGTATGAAGCTTTCTTT.

CDR3 nucleotides: TGTGCCAGCAGCCAACTGGGCAGTCTCTATGGCTACACCTTC. Translating gives CASSQLGSLYGYTF. This chain links TRBV4-2 with TRBJ1-2; D ambiguous. V was trimmed by 2 bases and J by 4 bases, leaving 11 bases between them. The CDR3 runs 14 residues. Germline V gene data show CDR1 as LGHNA and CDR2 as YNFKEQ.

The chain employs TRBV6-5 and TRBJ2-7, with no clear D. This CDR3 spans 13 amino acids. V was cut by 2 bases and J by 6 bases, with 11 bases left in between. Germline V gene data show CDR1 as MNHEY and CDR2 as SVGAGI. The CDR3 DNA sequence: TGTGCCAGCAGTTACGATTTCACGCGCGAGCAGTACTTC. Translating gives CASSYDFTREQYF.

V usage is TRBV7-9 and J usage is TRBJ1-2; 8 bases are a match to TRBD1. Germline CDR1 is SEHNR and CDR2 is FQNEAQ (reference sequence). V was clipped by 5 bases and J by 8 bases; unmatched bases: 4. This CDR3 has 12 amino acids. CDR3 sequence (DNA): TGTGCCAGCAGCGAACAGGGGGTCGGCTACACCTTC. This encodes CASSEQGVGYTF.

The rearrangement joins TRBV7-2 to TRBJ2-5; D gene uncertain. Germline lookup yields CDR1 SGHTA and CDR2 FQGNSA. CDR3 length: 14 residues. The ends were cut back, 7 bases at V and 7 bases at J, with 19 bases in the middle. Here the CDR3 DNA reads TGTGCCAGCACCCCCCCAGGCTGGACGGGGACCCAGTACTTC. Protein product: CASTPPGWTGTQYF.

This clone was picked up a small number of times. The CDR3 coding sequence is TGTGCCAGCAGCCAAGAGGACAGGGGGAACTATGGCTACACCTTC. Amino acid sequence: CASSQEDRGNYGYTF. V and J are TRBV4-2 and TRBJ1-2; 10 nucleotides align to TRBD1. After removal of 0 bases from V and 2 bases from J, the junction contained 0 bases not matched to a gene. CDR1 is LGHNA, CDR2 YNFKEQ, per germline. The CDR3 is 15 residues long.

The V gene is TRBV4-2, the J gene TRBJ2-1; 8 bases map to TRBD1. Trimming took 3 bases from V and 3 from J; bases not matched to a gene: 7. The germline gives CDR1 LGHNA, CDR2 YNFKEQ. CDR3 length: 16 amino acids. The CDR3 DNA reads TGTGCCAGCAGCCAGGCGGACAGGGTTAGCTACAATGAGCAGTTCTTC. Translation: CASSQADRVSYNEQFF.

This clone was observed once. The genes are TRBV30 and TRBJ1-4, with D tentatively TRBD1 (5 bases). V gave up 5 bases and J gave up 4 bases, with 14 bases separating them. This CDR3 spans 14 amino acids. CDR1 and CDR2 from the germline V gene are GTSNPN and SVGIG (reference sequence). CDR3 region: CAWEDSLRNEKLFF. DNA for the CDR3: TGTGCCTGGGAAGACAGTCTTCGTAATGAAAAACTGTTTTTT.